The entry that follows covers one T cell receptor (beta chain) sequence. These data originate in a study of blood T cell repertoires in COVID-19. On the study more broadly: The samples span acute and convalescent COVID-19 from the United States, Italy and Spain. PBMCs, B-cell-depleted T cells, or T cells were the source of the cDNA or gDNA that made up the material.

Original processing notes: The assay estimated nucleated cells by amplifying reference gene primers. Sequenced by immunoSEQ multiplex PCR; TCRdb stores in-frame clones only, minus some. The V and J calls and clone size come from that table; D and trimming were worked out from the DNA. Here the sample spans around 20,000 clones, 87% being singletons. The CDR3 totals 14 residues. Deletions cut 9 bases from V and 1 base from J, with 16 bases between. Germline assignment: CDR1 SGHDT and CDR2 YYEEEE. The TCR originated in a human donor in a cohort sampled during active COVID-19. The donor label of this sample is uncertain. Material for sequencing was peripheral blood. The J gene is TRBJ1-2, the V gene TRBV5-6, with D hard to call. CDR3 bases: TGTGCCACCCGACAAAAAGCGGGTAACTATGGCTACACCTTC. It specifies CATRQKAGNYGYTF.